The clone carrying this T cell receptor (beta chain) occurred a few times. Its antigen is still unknown. This sample was included in a study of molecular identifiers for immune sequencing clone quantification. The study's findings and limits: Highly expanded clone sizes could be underestimated through barcode sharing by identical TCR molecules.

The sorting of naive CD8 T cells used the CD8+CD4-CCR7+CD45RA+ phenotype. Preparation of the bulk TCR libraries relied on previously described methods and listed TCR primers. TCRdb re-called the PCR reads with MiXCR, one entry per CDR3 protein. The sample contains 460,000 or so distinct CDR3 sequences, about 25% of which appear only once. Germline loops: CDR1 LNHDA, CDR2 SQIVND (reference sequence). Trimming left V 3 bases short and J 4 bases short, with 3 bases between. This CDR3 comprises 12 residues. This receptor was obtained from a human donor in good health. Some libraries in this study had Jurkat cell RNA spiked in. V and J are TRBV19 and TRBJ1-4; D is ambiguous. The source material was naive CD8+ T cells from blood, with Jurkat cell RNA spiked in. As to subset: FACS-sorted CD8+CD4-CCR7+CD45RA+ naive T cells. CDR3 DNA sequence: TGTGCCAGTAGTATCGGTAATGAAAAACTGTTTTTT. This translates into CASSIGNEKLFF.